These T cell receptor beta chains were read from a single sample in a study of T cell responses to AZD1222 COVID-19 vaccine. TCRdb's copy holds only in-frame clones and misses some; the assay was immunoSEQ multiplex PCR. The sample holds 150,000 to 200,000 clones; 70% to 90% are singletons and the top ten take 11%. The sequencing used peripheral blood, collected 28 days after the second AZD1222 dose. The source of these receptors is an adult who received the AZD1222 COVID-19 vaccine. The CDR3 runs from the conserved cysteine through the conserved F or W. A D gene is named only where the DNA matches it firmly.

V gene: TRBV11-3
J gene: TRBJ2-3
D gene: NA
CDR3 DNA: TGTGCCAGCAGCTCAGGCGCAGATACGCAGTATTTT
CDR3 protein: CASSSGADTQYF

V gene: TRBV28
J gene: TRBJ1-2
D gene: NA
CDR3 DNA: TGTGCCAGCACCGTAGGCAGAGCGAACTATGGCTACACCTTC
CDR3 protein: CASTVGRANYGYTF

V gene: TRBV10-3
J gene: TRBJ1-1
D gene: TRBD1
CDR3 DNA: TGTGCCATCAGTGGACAGGGAGGCACTGAAGCTTTCTTT
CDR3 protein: CAISGQGGTEAFF

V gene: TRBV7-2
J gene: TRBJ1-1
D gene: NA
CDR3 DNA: TGTGCCAGCATCCTTTCCAGGGGCATTGGCACTGAAGCTTTCTTT
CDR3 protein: CASILSRGIGTEAFF

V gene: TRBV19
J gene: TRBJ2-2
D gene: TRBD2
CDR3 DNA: TGTGCCAGTAGGGCCAGGGAGGGGCCAAACACCGGGGAGCTGTTTTTT
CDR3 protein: CASRAREGPNTGELFF

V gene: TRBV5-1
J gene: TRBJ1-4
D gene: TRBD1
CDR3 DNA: TGCGCCAGCAGCTTGGGCTCGGCGTGGGACAGTAATGAAAAACTGTTTTTT
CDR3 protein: CASSLGSAWDSNEKLFF

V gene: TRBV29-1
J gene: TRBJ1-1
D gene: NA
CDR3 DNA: TGCAGCGCAGAGAAGGGAGCGAACACTGAAGCTTTCTTT
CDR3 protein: CSAEKGANTEAFF

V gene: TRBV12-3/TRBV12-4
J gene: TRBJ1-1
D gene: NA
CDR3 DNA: TGTGCCAGCAGCCCCCGAGGGGGGACTGAAGCTTTCTTT
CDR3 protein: CASSPRGGTEAFF

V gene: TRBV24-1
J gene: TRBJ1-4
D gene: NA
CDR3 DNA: TGTGCCACCAGAATGAGGCCCCATGAAGAGAAAAAACTGTTTTTT
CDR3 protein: CATRMRPHEEKKLFF

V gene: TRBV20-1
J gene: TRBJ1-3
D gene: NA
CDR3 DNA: TGCAGTGCTAGTAGGACATCTGGAAACACCATATATTTT
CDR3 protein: CSASRTSGNTIYF

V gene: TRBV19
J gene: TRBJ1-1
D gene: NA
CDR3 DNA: TGTGCCAGTAGCATGCAGGGGATGAACACTGAAGCTTTCTTT
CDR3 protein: CASSMQGMNTEAFF

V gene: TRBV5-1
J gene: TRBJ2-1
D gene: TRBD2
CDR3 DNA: TGCGCCAGCAGCTTGTTCGCGGGGGGAGGGTCTGAGCAGTTCTTC
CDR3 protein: CASSLFAGGGSEQFF

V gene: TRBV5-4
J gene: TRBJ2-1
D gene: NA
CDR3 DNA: TGTGCCAGCCGTCAGGTCAACGACAATGAGCAGTTCTTC
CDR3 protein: CASRQVNDNEQFF

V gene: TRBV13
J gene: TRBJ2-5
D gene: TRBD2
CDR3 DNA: TGTGCCAGCAGCGACACCTGGTCGACTAGCGGTGTAGGGGGAGAGACCCAGTACTTC
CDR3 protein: CASSDTWSTSGVGGETQYF

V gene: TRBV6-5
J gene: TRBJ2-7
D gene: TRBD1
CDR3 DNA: TGTGCCAGCAGTTACCGTCCCGGGACAGGGGCCTACGAGCAGTACTTC
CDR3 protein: CASSYRPGTGAYEQYF

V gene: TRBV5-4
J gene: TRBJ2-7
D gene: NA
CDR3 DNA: TGTGCCAGCAGCCCCGCGCGGGGGCAGGGATACGAGCAGTACTTC
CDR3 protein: CASSPARGQGYEQYF

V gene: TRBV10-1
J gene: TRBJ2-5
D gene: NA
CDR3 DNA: TGCGCCAGCAGTGACCTTAGGGAGACCCAGTACTTC
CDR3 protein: CASSDLRETQYF